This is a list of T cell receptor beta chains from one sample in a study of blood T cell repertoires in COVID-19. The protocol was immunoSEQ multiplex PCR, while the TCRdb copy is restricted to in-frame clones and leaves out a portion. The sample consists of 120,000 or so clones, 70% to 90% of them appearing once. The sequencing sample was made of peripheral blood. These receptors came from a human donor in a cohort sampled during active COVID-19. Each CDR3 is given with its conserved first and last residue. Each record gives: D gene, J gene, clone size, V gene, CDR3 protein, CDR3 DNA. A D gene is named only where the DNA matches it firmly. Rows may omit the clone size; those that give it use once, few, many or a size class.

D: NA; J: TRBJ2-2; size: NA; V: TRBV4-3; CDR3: CASSQDGTTGELFF; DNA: TGCGCCAGCAGCCAAGATGGGACTACCGGGGAGCTGTTTTTT
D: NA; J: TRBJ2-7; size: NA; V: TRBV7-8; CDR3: CASTRTDSYEQYF; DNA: TGTGCCAGCACCCGGACAGACTCCTACGAGCAGTACTTC
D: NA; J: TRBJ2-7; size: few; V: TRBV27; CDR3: CASSSGLILEQYF; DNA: TGTGCCAGCAGTTCGGGATTGATACTCGAGCAGTACTTC
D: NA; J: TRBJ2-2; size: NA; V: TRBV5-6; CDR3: CASSLSPGGIMAGELFF; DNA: TGTGCCAGCAGCTTGAGCCCTGGAGGGATAATGGCCGGGGAGCTGTTTTTT
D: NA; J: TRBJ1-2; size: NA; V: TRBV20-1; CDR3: CSASEHGLRQRYGYTF; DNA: TGCAGTGCTAGTGAACACGGCCTAAGACAGCGCTATGGCTACACCTTC
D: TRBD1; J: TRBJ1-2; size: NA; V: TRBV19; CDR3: CASSISSGTVLGFDGYTF; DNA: TGTGCCAGTAGTATTAGTTCCGGGACAGTCCTGGGATTTGATGGCTACACCTTC
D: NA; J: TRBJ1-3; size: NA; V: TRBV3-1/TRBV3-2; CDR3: CASSRGSGPAGNTIYF; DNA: TGTGCCAGCAGCCGAGGGTCAGGTCCAGCTGGAAACACCATATATTTT
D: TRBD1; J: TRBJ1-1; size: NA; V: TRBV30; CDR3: CAWTHSDRYTEAFF; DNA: TGTGCCTGGACCCATTCGGACAGGTACACTGAAGCTTTCTTT
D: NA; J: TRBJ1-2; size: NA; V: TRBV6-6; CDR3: CASRGLGLTNYGYTF; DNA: TGTGCCAGCAGGGGGTTGGGGCTCACTAACTATGGCTACACCTTC
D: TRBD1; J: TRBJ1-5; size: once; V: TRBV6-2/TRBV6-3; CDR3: CASSYSRTGRNNQPQHF; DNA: TGTGCCAGCAGTTACTCCAGGACAGGGCGTAACAATCAGCCCCAGCATTTT
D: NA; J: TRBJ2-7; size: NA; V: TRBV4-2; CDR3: CASSQDAGLYEQYF; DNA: TGTGCCAGCAGCCAAGATGCAGGGTTATACGAGCAGTACTTC
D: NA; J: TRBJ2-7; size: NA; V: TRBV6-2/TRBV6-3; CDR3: CASSFFQRSYEQYF; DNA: TGTGCCAGCAGTTTCTTTCAGCGATCCTACGAGCAGTACTTC
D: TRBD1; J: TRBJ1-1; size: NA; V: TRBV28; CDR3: CASSLGTGDTEAFF; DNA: TGTGCCAGCAGTTTGGGGACAGGGGACACTGAAGCTTTCTTT
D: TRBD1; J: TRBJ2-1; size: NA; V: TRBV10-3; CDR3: CAIRKSGRTGQNEQFF; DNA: TGTGCCATCAGGAAGTCGGGAAGGACAGGGCAAAATGAGCAGTTCTTC
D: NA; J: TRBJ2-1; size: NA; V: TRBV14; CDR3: CASSQVGRGAYNEQFF; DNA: TGTGCCAGCAGCCAAGTGGGCAGGGGGGCCTACAATGAGCAGTTCTTC
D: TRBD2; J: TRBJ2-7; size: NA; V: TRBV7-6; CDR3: CASSLASGRDSEQYF; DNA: TGTGCCAGCAGCTTAGCTAGCGGGAGGGATTCCGAGCAGTACTTC
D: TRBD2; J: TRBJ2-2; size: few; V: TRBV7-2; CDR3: CASSFTAGGAGELFF; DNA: TGTGCCAGCAGCTTTACCGCGGGAGGCGCCGGGGAGCTGTTTTTT